These T cell receptor beta chains were read from a single sample in a study of neurological immune-mediated disorders. TCRdb independently ran MiXCR on the 5' RACE reads; one entry per CDR3 protein. The sample holds about 44,000 distinct CDR3 sequences, roughly 21% seen once. Sequenced: PBMCs. These receptor sequences come from a man aged 55 to 70 with HTLV-1-associated myelopathy (HAM/TSP). Each CDR3 is given with its conserved first and last residue. D genes are given only for firm matches. Size is omitted from some rows. Given values are once, few, many or a class for expanded clones.

v_call	clone_size	d_call	j_call	cdr3_aa	cdr3_nt
TRBV5-1	NA	NA	TRBJ1-2	CASSLSGTSTNDGYSF	TGCGCCAGCAGCTTGTCGGGCACCTCAACTAACGATGGCTACAGCTTC
TRBV18	NA	NA	TRBJ1-4	CASSPGTGAPGEKLFF	TGTGCCAGCTCACCGGGGACTGGGGCTCCGGGAGAAAAACTGTTTTTT
TRBV20-1	NA	TRBD1	TRBJ2-7	CSARANRGPYEQYF	TGCAGTGCTAGAGCGAACAGGGGCCCCTACGAGCAGTACTTC
TRBV7-2	NA	NA	TRBJ2-7	CASSLQLATYEQYF	TGTGCCAGCAGCTTACAGTTAGCGACCTACGAGCAGTACTTC
TRBV5-1	once	TRBD2	TRBJ2-1	CASSAGDELSNEQFF	TGCGCCAGCAGTGCGGGAGACGAACTAAGCAATGAGCAGTTCTTC
TRBV9	NA	NA	TRBJ1-5	CASSASKTYRVGQPQHF	TGTGCCAGCAGCGCCTCAAAGACCTACAGGGTCGGCCAGCCCCAGCATTTT
TRBV24-1	many	TRBD1	TRBJ2-6	CATRPFQGAFFPGANVLTF	TGTGCCACCAGGCCTTTTCAGGGGGCGTTTTTTCCTGGGGCCAACGTCCTGACTTTC
TRBV12-3/TRBV12-4	many	NA	TRBJ2-1	CASSLVAAGDEQFF	TGTGCCAGCAGTTTGGTAGCGGCCGGGGATGAGCAGTTCTTC
TRBV5-1	many	NA	TRBJ2-3	CASSFTHEGDTQYF	TGCGCCAGCAGCTTTACCCATGAAGGAGATACGCAGTATTTT
TRBV5-1	many	NA	TRBJ2-7	CASSLERGYEQYF	TGCGCCAGCAGCTTGGAGAGAGGATACGAGCAGTACTTC
TRBV30	NA	TRBD2	TRBJ2-4	CAWTKGTSGNIQYF	TGTGCCTGGACCAAGGGTACTAGCGGAAACATTCAGTACTTC
TRBV5-1	NA	NA	TRBJ2-7	CASSSTTNSYEQYF	TGCGCCAGCAGCTCAACTACCAATTCCTACGAGCAGTACTTC
TRBV27	many	TRBD1	TRBJ2-7	CASSLYTGAFYEQYF	TGTGCCAGCAGTTTATATACAGGGGCCTTCTACGAGCAGTACTTC
TRBV29-1	many	TRBD2	TRBJ2-5	CSVASGTTQETQYF	TGCAGCGTGGCTTCCGGGACTACCCAAGAGACCCAGTACTTC
TRBV20-1	many	NA	TRBJ1-1	CSGLKSGFNTEAFF	TGCAGTGGGCTGAAATCGGGATTTAACACTGAAGCTTTCTTT